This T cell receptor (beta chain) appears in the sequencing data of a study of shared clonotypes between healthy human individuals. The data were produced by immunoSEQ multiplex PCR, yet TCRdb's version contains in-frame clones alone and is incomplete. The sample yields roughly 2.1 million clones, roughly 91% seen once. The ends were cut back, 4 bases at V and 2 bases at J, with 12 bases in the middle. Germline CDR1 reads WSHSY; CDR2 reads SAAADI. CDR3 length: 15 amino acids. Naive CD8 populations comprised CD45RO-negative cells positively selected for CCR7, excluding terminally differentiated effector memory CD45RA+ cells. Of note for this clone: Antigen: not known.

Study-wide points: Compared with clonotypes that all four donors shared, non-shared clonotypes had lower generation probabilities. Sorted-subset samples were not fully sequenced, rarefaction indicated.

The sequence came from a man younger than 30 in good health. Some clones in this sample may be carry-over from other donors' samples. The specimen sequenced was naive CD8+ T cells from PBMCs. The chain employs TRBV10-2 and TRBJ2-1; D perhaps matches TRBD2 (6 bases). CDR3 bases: TGCGCCAGCAGTGGAGGACTACCGGCCTACAATGAGCAGTTCTTC. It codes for CASSGGLPAYNEQFF.